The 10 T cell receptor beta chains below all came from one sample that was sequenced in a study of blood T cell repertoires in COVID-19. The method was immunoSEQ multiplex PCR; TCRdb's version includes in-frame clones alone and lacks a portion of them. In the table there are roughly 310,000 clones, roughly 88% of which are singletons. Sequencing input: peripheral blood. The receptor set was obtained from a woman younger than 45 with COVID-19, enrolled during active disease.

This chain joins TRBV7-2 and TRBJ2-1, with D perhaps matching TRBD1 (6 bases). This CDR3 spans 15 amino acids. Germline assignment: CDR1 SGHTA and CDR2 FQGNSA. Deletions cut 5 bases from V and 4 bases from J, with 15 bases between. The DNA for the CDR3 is TGTGCCAGCAGCAAGGACAGTCCTTTATACAATGAGCAGTTCTTC. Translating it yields CASSKDSPLYNEQFF. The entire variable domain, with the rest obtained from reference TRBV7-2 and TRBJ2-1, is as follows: GAGVSQSPSNKVTEKGKDVELRCDPISGHTALYWYRQSLGQGLEFLIYFQGNSAPDKSGLPSDRFSAERTGGSVSTLTIQRTQQEDSAVYLCASSKDSPLYNEQFFGPGTRLTVL.

The CDR3 spells CAIESGHTEAFF. The CDR3 nucleotides are TGTGCCATAGAATCAGGGCACACTGAAGCTTTCTTT. The V call is TRBV28, the J call TRBJ1-1; D may be TRBD1 (5 bases). The CDR3 runs to 12 residues. The germline gives CDR1 MDHEN, CDR2 SYDVKM. V gave up 10 bases and J gave up 3 bases, with 12 bases separating them.

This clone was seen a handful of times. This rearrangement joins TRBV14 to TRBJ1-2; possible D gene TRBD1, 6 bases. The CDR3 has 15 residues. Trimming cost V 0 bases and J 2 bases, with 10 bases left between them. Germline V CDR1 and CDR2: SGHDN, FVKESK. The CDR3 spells CASSQDAGDNYGYTF. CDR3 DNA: TGTGCCAGCAGCCAAGATGCAGGGGACAACTATGGCTACACCTTC.

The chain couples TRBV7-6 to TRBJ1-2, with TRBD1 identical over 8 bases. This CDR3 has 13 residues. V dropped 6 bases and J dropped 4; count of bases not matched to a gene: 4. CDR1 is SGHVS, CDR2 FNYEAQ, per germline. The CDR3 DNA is TGTGCCAGCAGTCCTGGACAGGGCTATGGCTACACCTTC. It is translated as CASSPGQGYGYTF.

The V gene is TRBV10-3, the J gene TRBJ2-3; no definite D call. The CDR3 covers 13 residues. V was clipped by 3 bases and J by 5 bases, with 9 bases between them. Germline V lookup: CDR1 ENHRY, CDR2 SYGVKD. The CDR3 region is CAISDLSEDTQYF. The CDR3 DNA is TGTGCCATCAGTGATCTGAGCGAAGATACGCAGTATTTT.

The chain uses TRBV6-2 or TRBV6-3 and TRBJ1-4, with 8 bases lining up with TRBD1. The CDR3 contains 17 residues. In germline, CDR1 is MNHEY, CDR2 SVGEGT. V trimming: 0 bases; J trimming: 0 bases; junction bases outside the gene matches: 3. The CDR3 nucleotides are TGTGCCAGCAGTTACTCGACAGGGGTTGCAACTAATGAAAAACTGTTTTTT. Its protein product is CASSYSTGVATNEKLFF.

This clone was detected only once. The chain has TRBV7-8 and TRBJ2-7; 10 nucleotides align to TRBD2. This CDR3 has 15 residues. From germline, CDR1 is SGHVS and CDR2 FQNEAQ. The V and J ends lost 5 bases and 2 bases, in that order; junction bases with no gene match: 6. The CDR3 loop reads CASSQTSGNTYEQYF. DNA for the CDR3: TGTGCCAGCAGCCAAACTAGCGGGAATACCTACGAGCAGTACTTC.

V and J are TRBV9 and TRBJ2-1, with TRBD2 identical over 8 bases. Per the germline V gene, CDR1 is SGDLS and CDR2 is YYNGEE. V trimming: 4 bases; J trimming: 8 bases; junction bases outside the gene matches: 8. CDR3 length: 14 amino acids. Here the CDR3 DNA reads TGTGCCAGCAGCCCCCGGGAGGGAAACGATGAGCAGTTCTTC. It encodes CASSPREGNDEQFF.

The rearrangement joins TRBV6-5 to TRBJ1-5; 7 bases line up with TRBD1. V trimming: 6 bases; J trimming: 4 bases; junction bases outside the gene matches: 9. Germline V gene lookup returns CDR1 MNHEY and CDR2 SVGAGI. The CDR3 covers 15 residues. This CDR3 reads CASSGLQGRNQPQHF. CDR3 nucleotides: TGTGCCAGCAGCGGACTACAGGGGCGAAATCAGCCCCAGCATTTT.

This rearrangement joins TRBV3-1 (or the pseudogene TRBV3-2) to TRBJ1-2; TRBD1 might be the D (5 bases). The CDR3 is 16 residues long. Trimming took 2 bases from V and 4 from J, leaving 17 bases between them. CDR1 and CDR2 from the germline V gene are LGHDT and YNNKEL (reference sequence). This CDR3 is CASSQFDDSWPYGYTF. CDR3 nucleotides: TGTGCCAGCAGCCAATTTGATGACAGCTGGCCCTATGGCTACACCTTC.